Below, 20 T cell receptor beta chains from the same sample are listed, as sequenced in a study of cytomegalovirus exposure and HLA in healthy donors. A multiplex PCR was run with 60 Vbeta primers and 13 Jbeta primers. Measured with immunoSEQ multiplex PCR; TCRdb has only the in-frame clones, and not every one. The sample contains 95,000 or so clones, around 70% of which appear only once. Sequencing was carried out using PBMCs. The receptors shown here come from a woman between 45 and 65 years old in good health and CMV-seropositive.

This clone was detected a few times. The rearrangement uses TRBV28 and TRBJ1-4; TRBD1 matches 9 bases. This CDR3 contains 16 residues. The V gene's germline CDR1 is MDHEN and CDR2 SYDVKM. Losses at the gene ends were 1 base for V and 6 bases for J; bases not matched to a gene: 6. The CDR3 loop reads CASSLFPGQGDEKLFF. The DNA of the CDR3 is TGTGCCAGCAGTTTATTCCCGGGACAGGGAGATGAAAAACTGTTTTTT.

The CDR3: CASSVGGSGTSSYNEQFF. The CDR3 DNA follows: TGTGCCAGCAGCGTAGGAGGTAGCGGGACGAGCTCCTACAATGAGCAGTTCTTC. The chain recombines TRBV9 with TRBJ2-1, with 8 bases matching TRBD2. With V trimmed by 0 bases and J by 0 bases, 8 bases remained unmatched. CDR3 length: 18 residues. CDR1 and CDR2 (germline): SGDLS, YYNGEE.

This clone was detected only a few times. This sequence joins TRBV9 and TRBJ1-5, with D possibly TRBD1 on 6 matching bases. V lost 4 bases, J lost 3 bases, and 11 bases lay in between. Germline CDR1 reads SGDLS; CDR2 reads YYNGEE. This CDR3 region has 14 residues. The chain's CDR3 is CASSSDRHNQPQHF. The CDR3 coding sequence is TGTGCCAGCAGCTCCGACAGGCACAATCAGCCCCAGCATTTT.

The J gene is TRBJ1-1, the V gene TRBV5-4; 9 nucleotides align to TRBD1. Germline loops: CDR1 SGHNT, CDR2 YYREEE (reference sequence). The ends lost 3 bases at V and 3 bases at J; junction bases unmatched: 9. The CDR3 totals 16 residues. The CDR3 DNA sequence: TGTGCCAGCAGCTGGGGACAGGGAGGTAAGGACACTGAAGCTTTCTTT. It codes for CASSWGQGGKDTEAFF.

The genes are TRBV5-1 and TRBJ1-3, with D unresolved. CDR1 SGHRS and CDR2 YFSETQ come from the germline V gene. Trimming took 7 bases from V and 7 from J, leaving 15 bases between them. This CDR3 region has 13 residues. As DNA, the CDR3 is TGCGCCAGCGGCTCGGGCCCGGGGAACACCATATATTTT. Its protein product is CASGSGPGNTIYF.

This clone was counted a single time. The chain couples TRBV19 to TRBJ2-7, with a tentative D call TRBD1 (5 bases). Trimming pared 5 bases from V and 7 bases from J, leaving 15 bases between. Germline assignment: CDR1 LNHDA and CDR2 SQIVND (reference sequence). The CDR3 totals 13 residues. CDR3 nucleotides: TGTGCCAGTAGTTTCAGGGCTACGGAGGAGCAGTACTTC. This sequence encodes CASSFRATEEQYF.

The rearrangement links TRBV7-6 to TRBJ2-5, with a weak D call TRBD2 (6 bases). The germline gives CDR1 SGHVS, CDR2 FNYEAQ. CDR3 size: 18 residues. V lost 0 bases and J lost 4, with 21 bases in between. Here the CDR3 DNA reads TGTGCCAGCAGCTTAGCGAAAGATCTCGGACTACCTCCAGAGACCCAGTACTTC. Encoded protein: CASSLAKDLGLPPETQYF.

The chain uses TRBV20-1 and TRBJ2-7; unclear D gene. The V gene lost 1 base and the J gene lost 5 bases, with 6 bases spanning the gap. Germline values: CDR1 DFQATT, CDR2 SNEGSKA (reference sequence). The CDR3 has 11 residues. CDR3 DNA sequence: TGCAGTGCTAGAGCCCAGGACGAGCAGTACTTC. Its translation is CSARAQDEQYF.

V is TRBV7-6 and J is TRBJ2-7, with D perhaps TRBD2 (5 bases). The V gene's germline CDR1 is SGHVS and CDR2 FNYEAQ. The CDR3 runs to 12 residues. Trimming cost V 6 bases and J 6 bases, with 12 bases left between them. The CDR3 DNA is TGTGCCAGCAGTCTAGGAGGTGGCGAGCAGTACTTC. Protein: CASSLGGGEQYF.

The chain links TRBV11-2 to TRBJ2-1; TRBD2 matches at 9 bases. The V gene's germline CDR1 is SGHAT and CDR2 FQNNGV. Trimming at V came to 4 bases and at J to 7 bases, leaving 11 bases not matched to a gene. The CDR3 contains 16 residues. The CDR3 nucleotides are TGTGCCAGCAGCTACAGTGGATTAGCGGGAGTGAATGAGCAGTTCTTC. Protein sequence: CASSYSGLAGVNEQFF.

This chain joins TRBV14 and TRBJ2-7; D is ambiguous. V lost 5 bases and J lost 3, with 5 bases in between. Germline CDR1 and CDR2: SGHDN and FVKESK. This CDR3 is built from 11 residues. For the CDR3, the DNA is TGTGCCAGCAGCAGCCACTACGAGCAGTACTTC. This translates into CASSSHYEQYF.

The rearrangement uses TRBV29-1 and TRBJ1-4; 10 bases align to TRBD1. The CDR3 length is 12 residues. Germline assignment: CDR1 SQVTM and CDR2 ANQGSEA. The junction had 4 bases not matched to a gene; V was cut back by 7 bases and J by 8 bases. CDR3 residues: CSGGQGYEKLFF. The CDR3 nucleotides read TGCAGCGGGGGACAGGGGTACGAAAAACTGTTTTTT.

The gene calls are TRBV5-6 and TRBJ1-1; 10 positions agree with TRBD1. The length of the CDR3 is 15 residues. Germline trimming cut 5 bases from V and 5 bases from J; bases unmatched to any gene: 9. The V gene's germline CDR1 is SGHDT and CDR2 YYEEEE. The CDR3, as DNA: TGTGCCAGCAGACGGGTGGGACAGGGGAAGACTGAAGCTTTCTTT. Encoded protein: CASRRVGQGKTEAFF.

V and J are TRBV30 and TRBJ1-1; perhaps TRBD1 as D (5 bases). V was clipped by 3 bases and J by 3 bases, with 14 bases between them. Germline V gene sequence: CDR1 GTSNPN, CDR2 SVGIG (reference sequence). The length of the CDR3 is 14 residues. The CDR3 reads CAWSAGGSHTEAFF. Written as DNA, the CDR3 is TGTGCCTGGAGCGCGGGGGGGTCGCACACTGAAGCTTTCTTT.

The chain is built from TRBV28 and TRBJ1-1; a weak D match, TRBD1 (5 bases). The CDR3 is made up of 13 amino acids. From germline, CDR1 is MDHEN and CDR2 SYDVKM. The V and J ends lost 3 bases and 4 bases respectively, with 9 bases between them. CDR3 residues: CASSLLGGTEAFF. CDR3 coding DNA: TGTGCCAGCAGTTTGTTGGGGGGCACTGAAGCTTTCTTT.

The gene calls are TRBV9 and TRBJ1-1, with a tentative D call TRBD1 (6 bases). Germline CDR1 and CDR2: SGDLS and YYNGEE. The length of the CDR3 is 15 residues. Trimming stripped 4 bases from V and 3 bases from J, with 16 bases between. The CDR3 protein is CASSLLQGLDTEAFF. CDR3 coding DNA: TGTGCCAGCAGCCTCCTACAGGGATTGGACACTGAAGCTTTCTTT.

The rearrangement uses TRBV5-5 and TRBJ2-5; maybe TRBD1 (6 bases). Trimming stripped 3 bases from V and 5 bases from J, with 11 bases between. Germline V lookup: CDR1 SGHKS, CDR2 YYEKEE (reference sequence). This CDR3 is 13 amino acids long. The CDR3 bases are TGTGCCAGCAGCTGGCAGGGGATGGAGACCCAGTACTTC. Translating it yields CASSWQGMETQYF. The whole variable domain, remainder taken from reference TRBV5-5 and TRBJ2-5, is DAGVTQSPTHLIKTRGQQVTLRCSPISGHKSVSWYQQVLGQGPQFIFQYYEKEERGRGNFPDRFSARQFPNYSSELNVNALLLGDSALYLCASSWQGMETQYFGPGTRLLVL.

The rearrangement joins TRBV10-2 to TRBJ1-4, with TRBD1 matching 7 bases. CDR3 length: 14 amino acids. Unmatched junction bases numbered 4, after V lost 5 bases and J lost 4 bases. The germline V gene encodes CDR1 WSHSY and CDR2 SAAADI. CDR3 in DNA: TGCGCCAGCAGTTCCGGGACAGTTAATGAAAAACTGTTTTTT. Its translation is CASSSGTVNEKLFF.

The chain is built from TRBV11-2 and TRBJ2-7; no firm D call. Germline values: CDR1 SGHAT, CDR2 FQNNGV. The germline V and J ends were trimmed by 5 bases and 4 bases, with 15 bases remaining between them. The CDR3 contains 14 residues. The DNA for the CDR3 is TGTGCCAGCAGCCCCCTCGCCACTGTGTACGAGCAGTACTTC. Encoded protein: CASSPLATVYEQYF.

This clone was seen only once. V and J are TRBV5-4 and TRBJ1-1; the D is unclear. The germline CDR1 and CDR2 sequences are SGHNT and YYREEE (reference sequence). This CDR3 region has 13 residues. V shed 4 bases and J shed 1 base, with 8 bases lying between them. In DNA form, the CDR3 reads TGTGCCAGCAGCACACAGAAGAACACTGAAGCTTTCTTT. It yields the protein CASSTQKNTEAFF.